This T cell receptor beta chain was documented in a study of cytomegalovirus exposure and HLA in healthy donors. The overall study: There were about 86 million unique TCRs (from HLA-typed donors) in an early data release.

Both 60 Vbeta primers and 13 Jbeta primers went into the PCR. Data came from immunoSEQ multiplex PCR; TCRdb stores just in-frame clones and leaves some out. Among about 110,000 clones listed, 70% to 85% were seen once. Germline CDR1 KGHSH, CDR2 LQKENI. With 3 bases removed from V and 1 base from J, the gap between germline ends came to 10 bases. CDR3 length: 14 residues. Sequencing was done on a sample of PBMCs. The rearrangement uses TRBV18 and TRBJ2-7; D may be TRBD1 (5 bases). The receptor was isolated from a woman aged 40 to 50 in good health and CMV-seronegative. The CDR3 here is CASSPGQTSYEQYF. The CDR3 nucleotides are TGTGCCAGCTCACCGGGGCAAACTTCCTACGAGCAGTACTTC.